Listed below are T cell receptor beta chains from one sample, sequenced in a study of T cells in Graves' hyperthyroidism and ophthalmopathy. TCRdb passed the multiplex PCR reads through MiXCR, listing each CDR3 protein once. The top ten clones hold over 25% of a sample with around 430,000 distinct CDR3 sequences, about 15% of them seen once. Material for sequencing was blood. The receptors were gathered from a woman aged 25 to 39 with Graves' hyperthyroidism. CDR3s include the opening cysteine and the closing phenylalanine or tryptophan. Each record gives: V gene, clone size, D gene, J gene, CDR3 DNA, CDR3 protein. A D gene is named only where the DNA matches it firmly. Only some rows state a clone size, as once, few, many or a class for expanded clones.

TRBV7-8	many	TRBD2	TRBJ2-7	TGTGCCAGCAGCCCTCAACTAGCGGTGGCCTACGAGCAGTACTTC	CASSPQLAVAYEQYF
TRBV28	-	TRBD1	TRBJ1-2	TGTGCCAGCACCCCAAGGGACAGCCATGGCTACACCTTC	CASTPRDSHGYTF
TRBV30	-	TRBD1	TRBJ1-6	TGTGCCTGGAGTGTTATCTGGGACAGGGGGCGGTCACCCCTCCACTTT	CAWSVIWDRGRSPLHF
TRBV29-1	-	TRBD2	TRBJ2-1	TGCAGCGTTCTTGGACTAGCGGTTCCCTACAATGAGCAGTTCTTC	CSVLGLAVPYNEQFF
TRBV20-1	-	-	TRBJ1-1	TGCAGTGCTAAAGTGGGGAGCACTGAAGCTTTCTTT	CSAKVGSTEAFF
TRBV5-1	-	TRBD1	TRBJ1-5	TGCGCCAGCAGCCCGGACAGGGAGGGCCAGCCCCAGCATTTT	CASSPDREGQPQHF
TRBV28	many	-	TRBJ2-5	TGTGCCAGCAGTCGCAGGACGGAGACCCAGTACTTC	CASSRRTETQYF
TRBV5-4	-	TRBD2	TRBJ2-3	TGTGCCAGCAGCCCGGGGGGGACTACCGGCACAGATACGCAGTATTTT	CASSPGGTTGTDTQYF
TRBV7-2	-	TRBD2	TRBJ2-1	TGTGCCAGCAGCTTCGGGCGGGGGGGTAGGTACAATGAGCAGTTCTTC	CASSFGRGGRYNEQFF
TRBV28	many	-	TRBJ1-2	TGTGCCAGCAGTTCCCTGCCTCGGATCGGCTACACCTTC	CASSSLPRIGYTF
TRBV19	few	-	TRBJ1-2	TGTGCCAGTAGTACCCTATCCCGGTCGCGAAGCTATGGCTACACCTTC	CASSTLSRSRSYGYTF
TRBV6-1	-	-	TRBJ2-3	TGTGCCAGCAGTGGAGGGCACACACCGAACACAGATACGCAGTATTTT	CASSGGHTPNTDTQYF
TRBV30	many	-	TRBJ2-1	TGTGCCTGGAGTGCTCCGCGGGGCAGCTCCTACAATGAGCAGTTCTTC	CAWSAPRGSSYNEQFF
TRBV3-1	many	TRBD2	TRBJ2-2	TGTGCCAGCAGCCATTACAGCGGGATCCACACCGGGGAGCTGTTTTTT	CASSHYSGIHTGELFF
TRBV5-5	-	-	TRBJ1-4	TGTGCCAGCAGCGAAGACACGGATGAAAAACTGTTTTTT	CASSEDTDEKLFF
TRBV19	-	-	TRBJ1-1	TGTGCCAGTAGTATAGTGGCGGGGAACACTGAAGCTTTCTTT	CASSIVAGNTEAFF
TRBV27	many	-	TRBJ2-1	TGTGCCACCCTTTCCTACAATGAGCAGTTCTTC	CATLSYNEQFF
TRBV6-1	many	TRBD1	TRBJ2-3	TGTGCCAGCAGGACGTTGAGGACAGGGGTCAGGAAAGAAATTCGCACAGATACGCAGTATTTT	CASRTLRTGVRKEIRTDTQYF
TRBV28	few	TRBD2	TRBJ2-7	TGTGCCAGCAGTCCCCATAGCGGGGCCTCCTACGAGCAGTACTTC	CASSPHSGASYEQYF
TRBV9	-	-	TRBJ2-3	TGTGCCAGCAGCGGACTAGTTTCGGATACGCAGTATTTT	CASSGLVSDTQYF
TRBV3-1	few	-	TRBJ1-2	TGTGCCAGCAGGGACAGCCACATTAACTATGGCTACACCTTC	CASRDSHINYGYTF
TRBV5-1	-	TRBD2	TRBJ2-1	TGCGCCAGCAGCCCTCCAGAAGCGGGAGTTTACAATGAGCAGTTCTTC	CASSPPEAGVYNEQFF
TRBV19	-	TRBD2	TRBJ2-2	TGTGCCAGTAGTTCGGCTAGCGGGAGAAGCACCGGGGAGCTGTTTTTT	CASSSASGRSTGELFF
TRBV3-1	many	TRBD2	TRBJ2-7	TGTGCCAGCTCACCGGGACTAGCGGGCTACGAGCAGTACTTC	CASSPGLAGYEQYF
TRBV7-2	few	TRBD2	TRBJ2-2	TGTGCCAGCAGAAGACTAGCGGGAGTCACCGGGGAGCTGTTTTTT	CASRRLAGVTGELFF
TRBV7-3	many	TRBD2	TRBJ2-3	TGTGCCAGCAGCCCCTCCGGACTCCTGCGGGGGGATACGCAGTATTTT	CASSPSGLLRGDTQYF
TRBV6-1	few	-	TRBJ1-2	TGTGCCAGCACCCCGGGGCCCAGCGGCTACACCTTC	CASTPGPSGYTF
TRBV5-1	-	TRBD2	TRBJ2-2	TGCGCCAGCAGCCGAGGGACTAGCGGGGGGGTAAGAAACACCGGGGAGCTGTTTTTT	CASSRGTSGGVRNTGELFF
TRBV6-1	few	-	TRBJ2-3	TGTGCCAGCAGACGGAAACTAGTCCCAGATACGCAGTATTTT	CASRRKLVPDTQYF
TRBV6-1	-	-	TRBJ2-5	TGTGCCAGTTGCCCTACCGAAGAGACCCAGTACTTC	CASCPTEETQYF
TRBV5-1	few	-	TRBJ2-5	TGCGCCAGCAGCTGGGAGGCAGGGATACAGACCCAGTACTTC	CASSWEAGIQTQYF
TRBV11-1	many	-	TRBJ1-2	TGTGCCAGCAGCTCCCAAATACAGAACTATGGCTACACCTTC	CASSSQIQNYGYTF
TRBV28	many	TRBD1	TRBJ2-1	TGTGCCAGCAGCCAACCCGGGACAGGGACCAATGAGCAGTTCTTC	CASSQPGTGTNEQFF
TRBV10-3	many	TRBD2	TRBJ2-1	TGTGCCATCAGTGAGTCAGGCGGGAGAGGAAATGAGCAGTTCTTC	CAISESGGRGNEQFF
TRBV20-1	many	TRBD2	TRBJ2-7	TGCAGTGCTAGAGACGAACTAGCGAGATCCTACGAGCAGTACTTC	CSARDELARSYEQYF
TRBV20-1	-	-	TRBJ2-1	TGCAGTGCTCACCTGAGGACCCTATCCTACAATGAGCAGTTCTTC	CSAHLRTLSYNEQFF
TRBV7-9	many	-	TRBJ2-7	TGTGCCAGCAGCTCAGACTCCTTTACAGACGAGCAGTACTTC	CASSSDSFTDEQYF
TRBV9	-	TRBD2	TRBJ2-7	TGTGCCAGCAGCGCCGCCCCGGGAGGAACCTACGAGCAGTACTTC	CASSAAPGGTYEQYF
TRBV12-3/TRBV12-4	many	-	TRBJ1-5	TGTGCCAGCAGTTTAGTGTCCCACGACAGCCTAAATCAGCCCCAGCATTTT	CASSLVSHDSLNQPQHF
TRBV2	many	-	TRBJ1-2	TGTGCCAGCAGTGACAGGCTTTGGGGCAGGGAAAGCGAGGGCTACACCTTC	CASSDRLWGRESEGYTF
TRBV7-2	few	-	TRBJ1-2	TGTGCCAGCAGCCCCGGACAAGCATTTAACTATGGCTACACCTTC	CASSPGQAFNYGYTF
TRBV7-8	many	-	TRBJ2-3	TGTGCCAGCGGTGGGGGGATCACAGATACGCAGTATTTT	CASGGGITDTQYF
TRBV28	-	TRBD2	TRBJ2-3	TGTGCCAGCAGTCCAGCGGGACTAGCGGGGGGGAGCACAGATACGCAGTATTTT	CASSPAGLAGGSTDTQYF
TRBV19	once	-	TRBJ1-1	TGTGCCAGTAGTGTGGGACAAACGAACACTGAAGCTTTCTTT	CASSVGQTNTEAFF
TRBV28	many	-	TRBJ1-5	TGTGCCAGCAGTTTATCTGATTATAGCAATCAGCCCCAGCATTTT	CASSLSDYSNQPQHF
TRBV15	few	-	TRBJ1-2	TGTGCCACCAGCAGAGATAGAGGGAGCCAAGGTGGCTACACCTTC	CATSRDRGSQGGYTF
TRBV27	many	TRBD2	TRBJ2-1	TGTGCCAGCAATTTAGCGGGAGGGCCAGGGAATGAGCAGTTCTTC	CASNLAGGPGNEQFF
TRBV5-1	-	-	TRBJ1-1	TGCGCCAGCAGCTTCCAGGGGCCGCCGAACACTGAAGCTTTCTTT	CASSFQGPPNTEAFF
TRBV19	-	-	TRBJ1-5	TGTGCCAGTAAGCTAAGGGGGAATCAGCCCCAGCATTTT	CASKLRGNQPQHF
TRBV30	many	-	TRBJ2-1	TGTGCCTGGTTCCGTAGCTATCCCTACAATGAGCAGTTCTTC	CAWFRSYPYNEQFF
TRBV5-8	-	-	TRBJ2-7	TGTGCCAGCAGCAAGGCCGGGCCTAGTCGGCCCGAGCAGTACTTC	CASSKAGPSRPEQYF
TRBV6-1	-	TRBD1	TRBJ2-7	TGTGCCAGCAGCGGAGGGACAGGGAGCGACAATGAGCAGTACTTC	CASSGGTGSDNEQYF
TRBV6-1	few	-	TRBJ1-1	TGTGCCAGCAGTAACAGGGTCGGGAACACTGAAGCTTTCTTT	CASSNRVGNTEAFF